Here is one TCR beta chain with its context. These data are taken from a study of blood T cell repertoires in COVID-19. Patients at the Seattle site were enrolled during active infection and followed longitudinally. Germline V gene lookup returns CDR1 SGHRS and CDR2 YFSETQ. The CDR3 has 15 amino acids. Unmatched junction bases numbered 6, after V lost 4 bases and J lost 8 bases. The method was immunoSEQ multiplex PCR; TCRdb's version includes in-frame clones alone and lacks a portion of them. The table has about 170,000 clones, roughly 88% seen once. The chain carries TRBV5-1 and TRBJ1-4; 12 positions agree with TRBD1. Sequencing was performed on peripheral blood. The sequence was obtained from an elderly man with COVID-19, enrolled during active disease. DNA of the CDR3: TGCGCCAGCAGCCCGCCGGGACAGGGGGCAGAAAAACTGTTTTTT. Translated, it gives CASSPPGQGAEKLFF.